This T cell receptor beta chain was captured by sequencing in a study of cytomegalovirus exposure and HLA in healthy donors. 13 Jbeta primers and 60 Vbeta primers were used for the PCR. TCRdb's table, derived via immunoSEQ multiplex PCR, lists solely in-frame clones and lacks some. The sample lists about 170,000 clones, 75% to 85% occurring once. This CDR3 region has 16 residues. The J segment lost 7 bases and the V segment lost 2 bases, leaving 13 bases of the junction unmatched. CDR1 and CDR2 from the germline V gene are SGHRS and YFSETQ. This clone was recorded a few times. V and J are TRBV5-1 and TRBJ1-2; 8 bases agree with TRBD1. Sequenced sample: PBMCs. The sequence was obtained from a woman in her forties or fifties in good health and CMV-seronegative. The chain's CDR3 is CASSLASIGTGSGYTF. As DNA, the CDR3 is TGCGCCAGCAGCTTAGCTTCAATTGGGACAGGCAGTGGCTACACCTTC.